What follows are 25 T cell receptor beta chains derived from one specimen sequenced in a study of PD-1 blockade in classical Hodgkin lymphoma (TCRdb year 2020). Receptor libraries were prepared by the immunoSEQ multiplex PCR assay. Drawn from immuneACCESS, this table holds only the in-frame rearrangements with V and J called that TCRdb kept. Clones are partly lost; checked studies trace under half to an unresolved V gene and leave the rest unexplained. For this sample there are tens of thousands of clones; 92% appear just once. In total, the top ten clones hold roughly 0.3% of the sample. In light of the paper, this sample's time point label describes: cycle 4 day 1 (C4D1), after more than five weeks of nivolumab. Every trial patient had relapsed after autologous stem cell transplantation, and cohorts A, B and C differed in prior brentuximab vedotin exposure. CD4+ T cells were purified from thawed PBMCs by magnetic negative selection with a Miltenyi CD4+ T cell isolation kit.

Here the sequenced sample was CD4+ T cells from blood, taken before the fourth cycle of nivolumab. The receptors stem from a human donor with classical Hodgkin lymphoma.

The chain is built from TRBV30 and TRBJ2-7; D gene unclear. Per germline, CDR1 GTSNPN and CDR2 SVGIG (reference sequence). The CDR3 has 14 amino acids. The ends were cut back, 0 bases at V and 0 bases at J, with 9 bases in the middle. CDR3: CAWSVSVHSYEQYF. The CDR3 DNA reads TGTGCCTGGAGTGTAAGCGTCCACTCCTACGAGCAGTACTTC.

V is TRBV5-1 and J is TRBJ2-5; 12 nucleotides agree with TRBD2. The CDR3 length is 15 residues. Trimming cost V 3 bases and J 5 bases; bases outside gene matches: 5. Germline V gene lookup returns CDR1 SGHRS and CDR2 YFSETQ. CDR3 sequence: CASSSTSGRLETQYF. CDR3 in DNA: TGCGCCAGCAGCTCTACTAGCGGGAGGTTGGAGACCCAGTACTTC.

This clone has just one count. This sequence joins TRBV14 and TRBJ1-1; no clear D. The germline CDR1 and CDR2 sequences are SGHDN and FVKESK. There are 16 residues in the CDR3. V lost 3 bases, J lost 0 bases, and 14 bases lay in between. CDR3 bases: TGTGCCAGCAGCCAGGAGTTCCTGAGCGTGAACACTGAAGCTTTCTTT. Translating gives CASSQEFLSVNTEAFF.

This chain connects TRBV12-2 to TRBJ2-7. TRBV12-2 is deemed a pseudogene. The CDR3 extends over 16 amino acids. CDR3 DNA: TGTGCAAGTCGCTTAGGCTCACCGACCTCTACCTACGAGCAGTACTTC. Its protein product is CASRLGSPTSTYEQYF.

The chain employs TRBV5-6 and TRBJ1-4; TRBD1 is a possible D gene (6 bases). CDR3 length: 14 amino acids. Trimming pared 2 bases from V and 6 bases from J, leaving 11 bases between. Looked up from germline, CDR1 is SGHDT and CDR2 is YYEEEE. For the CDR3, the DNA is TGTGCCAGCAGCTTTAGGGGGATATATGAAAAACTGTTTTTT. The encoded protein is CASSFRGIYEKLFF. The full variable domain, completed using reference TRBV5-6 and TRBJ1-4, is DAGVTQSPTHLIKTRGQQVTLRCSPKSGHDTVSWYQQALGQGPQFIFQYYEEEERQRGNFPDRFSGHQFPNYSSELNVNALLLGDSALYLCASSFRGIYEKLFFGSGTQLSVL.

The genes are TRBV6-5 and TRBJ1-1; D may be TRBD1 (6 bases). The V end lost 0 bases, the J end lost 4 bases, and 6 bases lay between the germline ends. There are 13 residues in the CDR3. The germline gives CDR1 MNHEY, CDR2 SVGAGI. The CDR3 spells CASSYSGGTEAFF. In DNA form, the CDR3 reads TGTGCCAGCAGTTACTCAGGGGGCACTGAAGCTTTCTTT.

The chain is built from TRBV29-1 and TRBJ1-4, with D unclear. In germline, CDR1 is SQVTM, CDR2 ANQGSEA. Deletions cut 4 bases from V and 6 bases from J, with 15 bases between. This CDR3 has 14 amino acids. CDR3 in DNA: TGCAGCGTTGCCCTTCCTCCCCGGGATGAAAAACTGTTTTTT. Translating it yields CSVALPPRDEKLFF.

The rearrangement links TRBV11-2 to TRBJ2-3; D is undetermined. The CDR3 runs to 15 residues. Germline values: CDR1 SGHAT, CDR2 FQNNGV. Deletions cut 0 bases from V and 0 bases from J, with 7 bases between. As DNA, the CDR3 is TGTGCCAGCAGCTTAGAGGGCAGTAGCACAGATACGCAGTATTTT. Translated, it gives CASSLEGSSTDTQYF. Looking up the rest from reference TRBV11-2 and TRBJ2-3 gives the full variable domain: EAGVAQSPRYKIIEKRQSVAFWCNPISGHATLYWYQQILGQGPKLLIQFQNNGVVDDSQLPKDRFSAERLKGVDSTLKIQPAKLEDSAVYLCASSLEGSSTDTQYFGPGTRLTVL.

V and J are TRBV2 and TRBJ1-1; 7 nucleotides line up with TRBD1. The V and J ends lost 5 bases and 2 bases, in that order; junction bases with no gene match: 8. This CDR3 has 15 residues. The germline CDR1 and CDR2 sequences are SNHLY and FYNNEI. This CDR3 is CASSLRQGSNTEAFF. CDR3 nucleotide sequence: TGTGCCAGCAGTCTCCGACAGGGCTCAAACACTGAAGCTTTCTTT.

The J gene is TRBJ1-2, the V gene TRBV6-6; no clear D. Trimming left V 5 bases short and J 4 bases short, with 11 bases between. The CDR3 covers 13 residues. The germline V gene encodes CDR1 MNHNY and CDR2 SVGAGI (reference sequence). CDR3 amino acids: CASSPQRFYGYTF. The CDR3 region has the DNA TGTGCCAGCAGTCCGCAGAGGTTCTATGGCTACACCTTC.

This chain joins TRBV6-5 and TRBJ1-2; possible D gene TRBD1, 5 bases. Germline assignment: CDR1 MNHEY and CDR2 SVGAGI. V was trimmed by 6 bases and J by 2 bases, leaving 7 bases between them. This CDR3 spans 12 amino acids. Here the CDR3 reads CASRGPNYGYTF. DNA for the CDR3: TGTGCCAGCAGGGGACCAAACTATGGCTACACCTTC.

This chain's CDR3 is CASSMGQGGNQPQHF. The CDR3 region has the DNA TGTGCCAGTAGTATGGGACAGGGTGGGAATCAGCCCCAGCATTTT. V usage is TRBV19 and J usage is TRBJ1-5; 9 bases line up with TRBD1. This CDR3 is built from 15 residues. The V and J ends lost 3 bases and 4 bases, in that order; junction bases with no gene match: 4. The germline CDR1 and CDR2 sequences are LNHDA and SQIVND (reference sequence).

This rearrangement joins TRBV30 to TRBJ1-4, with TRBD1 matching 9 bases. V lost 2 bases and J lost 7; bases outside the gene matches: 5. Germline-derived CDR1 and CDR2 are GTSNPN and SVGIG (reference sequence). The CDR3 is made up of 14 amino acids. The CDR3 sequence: CAWSRGQGSEKLFF. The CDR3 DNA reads TGTGCCTGGAGTCGGGGACAGGGATCTGAAAAACTGTTTTTT.

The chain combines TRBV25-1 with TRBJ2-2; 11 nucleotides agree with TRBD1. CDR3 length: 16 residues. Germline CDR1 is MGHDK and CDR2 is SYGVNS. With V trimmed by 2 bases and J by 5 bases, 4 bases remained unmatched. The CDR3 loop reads CASSEIRDRGTGELFF. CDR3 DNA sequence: TGTGCCAGCAGTGAAATCCGGGACAGGGGGACCGGGGAGCTGTTTTTT. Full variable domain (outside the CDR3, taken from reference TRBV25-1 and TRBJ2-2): EADIYQTPRYLVIGTGKKITLECSQTMGHDKMYWYQQDPGMELHLIHYSYGVNSTEKGDLSSESTVSRIRTEHFPLTLESARPSHTSQYLCASSEIRDRGTGELFFGEGSRLTVL.

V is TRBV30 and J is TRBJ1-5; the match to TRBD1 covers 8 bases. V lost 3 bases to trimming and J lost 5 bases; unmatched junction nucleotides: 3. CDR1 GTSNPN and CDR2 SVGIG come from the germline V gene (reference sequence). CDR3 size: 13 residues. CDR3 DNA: TGTGCCTGGAGAACAGGGGGGGATCAGCCCCAGCATTTT. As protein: CAWRTGGDQPQHF.

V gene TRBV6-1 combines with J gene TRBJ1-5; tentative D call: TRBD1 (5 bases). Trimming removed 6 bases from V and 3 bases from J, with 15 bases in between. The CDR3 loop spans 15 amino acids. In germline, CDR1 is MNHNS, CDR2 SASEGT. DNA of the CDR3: TGTGCCAGCAGCCGAGCCGGGGGAGACAATCAGCCCCAGCATTTT. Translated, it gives CASSRAGGDNQPQHF.

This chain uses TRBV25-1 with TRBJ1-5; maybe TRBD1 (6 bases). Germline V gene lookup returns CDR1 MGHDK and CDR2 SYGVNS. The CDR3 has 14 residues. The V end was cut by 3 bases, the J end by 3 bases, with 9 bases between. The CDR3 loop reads CASSDPGANQPQHF. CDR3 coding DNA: TGTGCCAGCAGTGACCCAGGGGCCAATCAGCCCCAGCATTTT.

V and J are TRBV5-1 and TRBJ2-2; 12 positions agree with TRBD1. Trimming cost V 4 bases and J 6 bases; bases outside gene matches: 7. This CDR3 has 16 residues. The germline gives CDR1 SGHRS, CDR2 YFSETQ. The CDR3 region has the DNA TGCGCCAGCAGCCCCGGGACAGGGGGCAAGGCCGGGGAGCTGTTTTTT. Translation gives CASSPGTGGKAGELFF.

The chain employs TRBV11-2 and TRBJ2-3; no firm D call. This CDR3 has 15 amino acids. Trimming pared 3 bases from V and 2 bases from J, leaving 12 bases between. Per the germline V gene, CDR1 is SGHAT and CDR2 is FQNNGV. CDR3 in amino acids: CASSFRLGFTDTQYF. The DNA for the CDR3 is TGTGCCAGCAGCTTTCGATTGGGGTTCACAGATACGCAGTATTTT.

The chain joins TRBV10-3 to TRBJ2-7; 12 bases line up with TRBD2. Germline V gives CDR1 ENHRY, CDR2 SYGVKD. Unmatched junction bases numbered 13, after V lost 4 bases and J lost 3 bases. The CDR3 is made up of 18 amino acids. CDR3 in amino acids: CAISAPGLAGVQNYEQYF. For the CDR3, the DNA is TGTGCCATCAGTGCACCGGGACTAGCGGGCGTACAAAACTACGAGCAGTACTTC.

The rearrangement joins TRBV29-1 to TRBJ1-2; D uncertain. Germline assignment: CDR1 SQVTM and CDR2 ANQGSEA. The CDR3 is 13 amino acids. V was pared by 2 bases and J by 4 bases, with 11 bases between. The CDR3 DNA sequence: TGCAGCGTTGAAAGATCAGGTCTCTATGGCTACACCTTC. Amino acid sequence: CSVERSGLYGYTF.

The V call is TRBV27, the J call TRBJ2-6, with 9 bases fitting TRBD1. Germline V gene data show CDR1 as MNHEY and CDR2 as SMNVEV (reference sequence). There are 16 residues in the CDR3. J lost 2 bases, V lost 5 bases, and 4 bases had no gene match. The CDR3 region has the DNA TGTGCCAGCAGTCGCCGGGACAGGGCTGGGGCCAACGTCCTGACTTTC. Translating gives CASSRRDRAGANVLTF.

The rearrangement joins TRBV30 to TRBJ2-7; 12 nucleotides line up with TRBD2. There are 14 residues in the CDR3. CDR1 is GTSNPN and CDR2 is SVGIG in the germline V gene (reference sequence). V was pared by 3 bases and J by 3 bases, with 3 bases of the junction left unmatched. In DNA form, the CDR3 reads TGTGCCTGGAGGGGGACTAGCGGGTACTACGAGCAGTACTTC. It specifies CAWRGTSGYYEQYF.

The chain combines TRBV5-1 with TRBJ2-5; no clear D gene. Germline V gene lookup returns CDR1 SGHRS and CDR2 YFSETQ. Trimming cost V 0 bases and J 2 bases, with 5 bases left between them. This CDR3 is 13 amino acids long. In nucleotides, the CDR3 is TGCGCCAGCAGCTTGGGGTTACAAGAGACCCAGTACTTC. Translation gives CASSLGLQETQYF.

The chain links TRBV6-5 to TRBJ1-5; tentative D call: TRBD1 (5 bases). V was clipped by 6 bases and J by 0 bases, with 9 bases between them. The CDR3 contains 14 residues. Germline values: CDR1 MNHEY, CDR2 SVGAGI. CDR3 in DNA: TGTGCCAGCAGCCGACAGCATAGCAATCAGCCCCAGCATTTT. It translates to CASSRQHSNQPQHF.